The rows below give T cell receptor beta chains drawn from one sample of a study of type 1 and type 2 diabetes patients. TCRdb reprocessed the multiplex PCR reads via MiXCR and lists one record per CDR3 protein. Of some 250,000 distinct CDR3 sequences in the sample, more than 40% are singletons; the top ten hold approximately 13%. The source material was peripheral blood mononuclear cells (PBMCs). These receptor sequences come from a man aged 18 to 35 with type 2 diabetes. CDR3s include the opening cysteine and the closing phenylalanine or tryptophan. Each record gives: CDR3 DNA, CDR3 protein, D gene, clone size, J gene, V gene. A D gene is named only where the DNA matches it firmly. Not all rows give a size; the values are once, few, many and, for expanded clones, a class.

TGTGCCAGCAGCAGGATGTACAATGAGCAGTTCTTC CASSRMYNEQFF - many TRBJ2-1 TRBV2
TGTGCCAGCAGCGACAGGACAGGGGAAGGCTCACCCCTCCACTTT CASSDRTGEGSPLHF TRBD1 many TRBJ1-6 TRBV6-5
TGTGCCAGCAGTTTTGGTGCGGGCAACTACGAGCAGTACTTC CASSFGAGNYEQYF - few TRBJ2-7 TRBV12-3/TRBV12-4
TGCGCCAGCAGTGTCTTAGAAACGAGCGGGGAGCTGTTTTTT CASSVLETSGELFF - few TRBJ2-2 TRBV10-1
TGTGCCAGCAGCTTAGGGAGGTCGAGCTTGTTGCAGTTCTTC CASSLGRSSLLQFF - few TRBJ2-1 TRBV7-2
TGTGCCAGCAGTTTATCCGATACTCATGGCTACACCTTC CASSLSDTHGYTF - few TRBJ1-2 TRBV27
TGTGCCACCAGTGATGATTATAGGTCAGATACGCAGTATTTT CATSDDYRSDTQYF - few TRBJ2-3 TRBV24-1
TGCGCCAGCAGCTTGGGAGGGAGTTCGAATGAAGCTTTCTTT CASSLGGSSNEAFF - - TRBJ1-1 TRBV5-1
TGTGCCAGCAGCCCTAGCGGGAGCCCTAACAATGAGCAGTTCTTC CASSPSGSPNNEQFF TRBD2 - TRBJ2-1 TRBV6-2/TRBV6-3
TGCGCCAGCAGTGAGTCGATGCTAGCGGGTGTCTACAATGAGCAGTTCTTC CASSESMLAGVYNEQFF TRBD2 few TRBJ2-1 TRBV10-2
TGCAGCGTGCCCCGGGGCGAGGATAATGAGCAGTTCTTC CSVPRGEDNEQFF - once TRBJ2-1 TRBV29-1
TGTGCCACCAGTGGCTTATACACCGGGGAGCTGTTTTTT CATSGLYTGELFF - - TRBJ2-2 TRBV24-1
TGCGCCAGCAGCCGAACGGGACTAGCGAGGGCGGGGGAGCAGTTCTTC CASSRTGLARAGEQFF TRBD2 - TRBJ2-1 TRBV4-1
TGCGCCAGCAGTGAGGAGACTAGTAACAATGAGCAGTTCTTC CASSEETSNNEQFF - - TRBJ2-1 TRBV10-2
TGTGCCAGTAGTATAACAGCGGGAGCCGGTCGTGAGCAGTTCTTC CASSITAGAGREQFF TRBD2 - TRBJ2-1 TRBV19
TGTGCCAGCAGCTTCCTAGGGGGGAGGAACCAGCCCCAGCATTTT CASSFLGGRNQPQHF - - TRBJ1-5 TRBV7-2
TGTGCCAGCAGTAACTCGATCTTGGGAACCTACGAGCAGTACTTC CASSNSILGTYEQYF - once TRBJ2-7 TRBV6-6
TGTGCCAGTAGTCCCAGGGACATGGGTGGCTACACCTTC CASSPRDMGGYTF - - TRBJ1-2 TRBV19
TGCAGTGCTAGAGATCCCCGCAACACTGAAGCTTTCTTT CSARDPRNTEAFF - - TRBJ1-1 TRBV20-1
TGTGCCTGGAGTGTTGGGGGGGCGGACTATGGCTACACCTTC CAWSVGGADYGYTF - few TRBJ1-2 TRBV30
TGTGCCAGCACGTATCGTGGGGGCAAGGGTGGCTACACCTTC CASTYRGGKGGYTF - - TRBJ1-2 TRBV27
TGTGCCAGCAGACACGGGAACACTGAAGCTTTCTTT CASRHGNTEAFF - few TRBJ1-1 TRBV6-1
TGTGCCAGCGGGGGATACACAGATACGCAGTATTTT CASGGYTDTQYF - - TRBJ2-3 TRBV7-8
TGTGCCAGTAGTATATCTAGGACAGGGGGCTTGAAAACTGAAGCTTTCTTT CASSISRTGGLKTEAFF TRBD1 once TRBJ1-1 TRBV19
TGTGCCAGCAGCTCCGGTGGGGCCGCCTACAATGAGCAGTTCTTC CASSSGGAAYNEQFF - few TRBJ2-1 TRBV7-3
TGTGCCAGTAGAGCCACAGGGTCGGGGGCCAACGTCCTGACTTTC CASRATGSGANVLTF - - TRBJ2-6 TRBV19
TGTGCCAGTAGTAAGGCGGTGGGGGTCCGGGGCTACACCTTC CASSKAVGVRGYTF - few TRBJ1-2 TRBV19
TGCAGTGCTAGACTACCCGACACGGGCGATAATTCACCCCTCCACTTT CSARLPDTGDNSPLHF - few TRBJ1-6 TRBV20-1
TGTGCCAGCTCAGGGAGGGGGGGAATCTACGAGCAGTACTTC CASSGRGGIYEQYF - few TRBJ2-7 TRBV27
TGTGCCAGCAGCGCGGGACTAGCGTTTGGGGCCAACGTCCTGACTTTC CASSAGLAFGANVLTF TRBD2 few TRBJ2-6 TRBV7-3
TGTGCCAGCAGCCAAGTATCGGTGGGGGGGAGGGGAGAGTTCTTC CASSQVSVGGRGEFF TRBD2 - TRBJ2-1 TRBV7-2